This section outlines one T cell receptor beta chain sequence together with its context. At one end, the junction sequence differs from germline, possibly due to a read error. Germline V gene lookup returns CDR1 SQVTM and CDR2 ANQGSEA. This CDR3 has 12 amino acids. The sample belongs to a study of blood T cell repertoires in COVID-19. Study at large: Samples taken during acute and convalescent COVID-19 were collected in the United States, Italy and Spain.

Source study methods: It was from reference gene primer amplification that nucleated cell counts were estimated. TCRdb's table, derived via immunoSEQ multiplex PCR, lists solely in-frame clones and lacks some. The DNA gave D and trimming, while V, J and clone size come from that table. The sample has roughly 150,000 clones; approximately 85% are singletons. The chain couples TRBV29-1 to TRBJ1-2; 9 positions agree with TRBD1. The receptor's source is a woman between 55 and 75 years old with COVID-19, enrolled during active disease. The sample taken for sequencing was peripheral blood. The CDR3 bases are TGCAGCATTGAGGGGACAGGGAAGGGCTACACCTTC. Its translation is CSIEGTGKGYTF.